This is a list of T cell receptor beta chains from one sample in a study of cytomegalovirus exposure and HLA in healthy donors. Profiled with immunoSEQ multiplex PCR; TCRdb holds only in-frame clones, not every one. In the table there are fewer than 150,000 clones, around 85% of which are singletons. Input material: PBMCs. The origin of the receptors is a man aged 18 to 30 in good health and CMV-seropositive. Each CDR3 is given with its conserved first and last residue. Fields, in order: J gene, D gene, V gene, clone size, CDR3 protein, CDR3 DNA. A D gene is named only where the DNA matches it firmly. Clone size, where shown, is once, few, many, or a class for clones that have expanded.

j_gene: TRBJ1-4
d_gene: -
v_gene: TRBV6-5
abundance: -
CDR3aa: CASSSINEKLFF
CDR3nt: TGTGCCAGCAGCTCTATTAATGAAAAACTGTTTTTT

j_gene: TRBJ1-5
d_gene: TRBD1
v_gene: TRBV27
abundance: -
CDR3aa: CASTLGQGGQPQHF
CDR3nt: TGTGCCAGCACCCTAGGACAGGGGGGTCAGCCCCAGCATTTT

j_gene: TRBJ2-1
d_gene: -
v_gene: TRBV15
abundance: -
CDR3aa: CATSRDRGGPNNEQFF
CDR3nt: TGTGCCACCAGCAGAGACCGCGGGGGCCCAAACAATGAGCAGTTCTTC

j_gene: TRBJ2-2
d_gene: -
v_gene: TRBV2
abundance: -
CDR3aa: CASSERDGYTGELFF
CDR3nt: TGTGCCAGCAGTGAAAGAGACGGGTACACCGGGGAGCTGTTTTTT

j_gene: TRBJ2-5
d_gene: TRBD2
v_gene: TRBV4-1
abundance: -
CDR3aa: CASSQSLGTGTSGGSQETQYF
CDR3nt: TGCGCCAGCAGCCAATCTCTGGGAACCGGGACTAGCGGGGGGTCCCAAGAGACCCAGTACTTC

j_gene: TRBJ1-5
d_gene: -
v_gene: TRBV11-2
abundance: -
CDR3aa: CASSLGNRVFSNQPQHF
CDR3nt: TGTGCCAGCAGCTTAGGGAACAGGGTTTTTAGCAATCAGCCCCAGCATTTT

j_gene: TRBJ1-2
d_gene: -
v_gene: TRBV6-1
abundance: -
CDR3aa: CASSPVSTNYGYTF
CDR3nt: TGTGCCAGCAGTCCGGTATCTACTAACTATGGCTACACCTTC

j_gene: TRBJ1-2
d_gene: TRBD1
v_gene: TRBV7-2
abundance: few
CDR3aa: CASSLLRGPGGF
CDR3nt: TGTGCCAGCAGCTTACTCCGGGGCCCAGGGGGCTTC

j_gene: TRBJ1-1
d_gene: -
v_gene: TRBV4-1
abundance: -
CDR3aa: CASSQNRQNTEAFF
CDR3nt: TGCGCCAGCAGCCAAAACAGACAGAACACTGAAGCTTTCTTT

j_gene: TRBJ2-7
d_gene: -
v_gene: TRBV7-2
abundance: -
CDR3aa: CASSQGRSYEQYF
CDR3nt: TGTGCCAGCAGCCAGGGTCGGAGCTACGAGCAGTACTTC

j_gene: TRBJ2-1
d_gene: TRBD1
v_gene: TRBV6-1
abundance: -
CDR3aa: CASRPDRENNEQFF
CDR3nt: TGTGCCAGCAGACCGGACAGGGAAAACAATGAGCAGTTCTTC

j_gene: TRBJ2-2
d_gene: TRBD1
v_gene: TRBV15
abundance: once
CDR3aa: CATSLFGDRAAGELFF
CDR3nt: TGTGCCACCAGCCTATTTGGGGACAGGGCGGCCGGGGAGCTGTTTTTT

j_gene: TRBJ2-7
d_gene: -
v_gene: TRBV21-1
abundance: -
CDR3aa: CASSPRGGGAEQYF
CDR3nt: TGTGCCAGCAGCCCTCGTGGGGGGGGAGCCGAGCAGTACTTC

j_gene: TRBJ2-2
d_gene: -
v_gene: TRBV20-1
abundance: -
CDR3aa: CSASLPGELFF
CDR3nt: TGCAGTGCTAGTCTCCCCGGGGAGCTGTTTTTT

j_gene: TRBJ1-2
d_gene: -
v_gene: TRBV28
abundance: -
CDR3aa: CASSLLSDYGYTF
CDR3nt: TGTGCCAGCAGTTTACTGAGTGACTATGGCTACACCTTC

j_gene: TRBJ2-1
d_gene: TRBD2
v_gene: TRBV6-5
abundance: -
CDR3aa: CASSSSGTSNEQFF
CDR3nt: TGTGCCAGCAGTTCTTCCGGGACTAGCAATGAGCAGTTCTTC

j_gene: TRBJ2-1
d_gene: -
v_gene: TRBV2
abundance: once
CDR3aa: CASRRYEQFF
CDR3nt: TGTGCCAGCAGGCGCTATGAGCAGTTCTTC

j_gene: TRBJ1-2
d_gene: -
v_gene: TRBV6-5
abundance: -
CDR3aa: CASSFVGPGSYGYTF
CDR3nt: TGTGCCAGCAGTTTTGTGGGTCCGGGGAGCTATGGCTACACCTTC

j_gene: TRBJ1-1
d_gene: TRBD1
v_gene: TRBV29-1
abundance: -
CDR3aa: CSVRQGADTEAFF
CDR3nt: TGCAGCGTCCGACAGGGGGCAGATACTGAAGCTTTCTTT

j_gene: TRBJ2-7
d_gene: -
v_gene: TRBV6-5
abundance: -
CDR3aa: CASRPQGAGSYEQYF
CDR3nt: TGTGCCAGCAGACCCCAGGGAGCGGGCTCCTACGAGCAGTACTTC

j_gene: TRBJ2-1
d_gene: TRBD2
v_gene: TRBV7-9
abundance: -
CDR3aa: CASSSLAGGSYNEQFF
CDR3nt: TGTGCCAGCAGCAGCCTAGCGGGGGGCTCCTACAATGAGCAGTTCTTC

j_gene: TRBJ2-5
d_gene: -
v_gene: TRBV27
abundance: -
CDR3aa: CASSLTGEETQYF
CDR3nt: TGTGCCAGCAGTTTGACCGGGGAAGAGACCCAGTACTTC

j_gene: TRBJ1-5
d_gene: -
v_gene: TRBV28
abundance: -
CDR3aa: CASSLGQVFNQPQHF
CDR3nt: TGTGCCAGCAGTTTAGGGCAGGTGTTCAATCAGCCCCAGCATTTT

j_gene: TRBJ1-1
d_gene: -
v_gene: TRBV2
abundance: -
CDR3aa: CASSETGSTEAFF
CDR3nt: TGTGCCAGCAGTGAAACAGGGAGCACTGAAGCTTTCTTT

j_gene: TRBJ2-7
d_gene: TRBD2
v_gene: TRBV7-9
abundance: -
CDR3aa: CASSLLAGVSYEQYF
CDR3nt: TGTGCCAGCAGCCTGCTAGCGGGGGTATCCTACGAGCAGTACTTC

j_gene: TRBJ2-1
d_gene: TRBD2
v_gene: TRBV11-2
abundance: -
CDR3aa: CASTAYRGGDEQFF
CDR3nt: TGTGCCAGCACAGCTTATCGGGGAGGGGATGAGCAGTTCTTC

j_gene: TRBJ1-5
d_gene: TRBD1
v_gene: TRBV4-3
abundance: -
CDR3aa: CASSQDDRGFQPQHF
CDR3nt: TGCGCCAGCAGCCAGGATGACAGGGGGTTTCAGCCCCAGCATTTT

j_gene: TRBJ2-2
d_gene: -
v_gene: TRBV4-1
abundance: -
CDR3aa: CASSQDGRGGELFF
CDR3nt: TGCGCCAGCAGCCAAGATGGGAGAGGCGGGGAGCTGTTTTTT

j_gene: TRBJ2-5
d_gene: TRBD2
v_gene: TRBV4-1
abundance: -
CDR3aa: CASSQEASGGVTQYF
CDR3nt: TGCGCCAGCAGCCAAGAAGCTAGCGGGGGAGTGACCCAGTACTTC

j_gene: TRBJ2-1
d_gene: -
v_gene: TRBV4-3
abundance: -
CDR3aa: CASSPATYRDNNEQFF
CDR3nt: TGCGCCAGCAGTCCCGCCACCTACAGGGATAACAATGAGCAGTTCTTC

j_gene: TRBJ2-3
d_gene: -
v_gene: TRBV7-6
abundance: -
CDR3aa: CASRGGLRDTQYF
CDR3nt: TGTGCCAGCAGGGGGGGGCTGCGCGATACGCAGTATTTT

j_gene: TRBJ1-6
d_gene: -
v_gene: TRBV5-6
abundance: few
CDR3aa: CASSLARYNSPLHF
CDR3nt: TGTGCCAGCAGCTTGGCTAGGTATAATTCACCCCTCCACTTT

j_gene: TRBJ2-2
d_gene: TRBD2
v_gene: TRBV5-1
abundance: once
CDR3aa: CASSPAPTSANTGELFF
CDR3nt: TGCGCCAGCAGCCCCGCCCCCACTAGCGCGAACACCGGGGAGCTGTTTTTT

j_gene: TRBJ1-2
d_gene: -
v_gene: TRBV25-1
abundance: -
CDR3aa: CASSKGRGDYGYTF
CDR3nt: TGTGCCAGCAGTAAAGGGAGGGGGGACTATGGCTACACCTTC

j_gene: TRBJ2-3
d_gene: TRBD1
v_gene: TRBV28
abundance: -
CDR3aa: CASSLGQGHTDTQYF
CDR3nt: TGTGCCAGCAGTTTGGGACAGGGGCACACAGATACGCAGTATTTT

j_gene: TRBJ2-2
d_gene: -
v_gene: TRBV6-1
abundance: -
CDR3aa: CASSDRYTGELFF
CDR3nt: TGTGCCAGCAGCGACAGATACACCGGGGAGCTGTTTTTT

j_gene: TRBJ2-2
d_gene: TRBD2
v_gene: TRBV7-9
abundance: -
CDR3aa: CASSSSGGFTGELFF
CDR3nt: TGTGCCAGCAGCAGTAGCGGGGGGTTCACCGGGGAGCTGTTTTTT

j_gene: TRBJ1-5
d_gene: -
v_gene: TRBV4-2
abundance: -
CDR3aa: CASSQEDDRRRNQPQHF
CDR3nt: TGTGCCAGCAGCCAAGAAGATGACAGGCGCCGCAATCAGCCCCAGCATTTT

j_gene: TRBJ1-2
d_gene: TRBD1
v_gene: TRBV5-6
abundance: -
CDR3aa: CASSGTGGNYGYTF
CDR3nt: TGTGCCAGCAGCGGGACAGGGGGAAACTATGGCTACACCTTC

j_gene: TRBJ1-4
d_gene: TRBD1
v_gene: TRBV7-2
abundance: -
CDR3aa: CASSPGQGAEKLFF
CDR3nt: TGTGCCAGCAGCCCCGGACAGGGGGCGGAAAAACTGTTTTTT

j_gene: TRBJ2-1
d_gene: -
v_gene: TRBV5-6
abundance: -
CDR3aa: CASSVQGPHEQFF
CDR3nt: TGTGCCAGCAGCGTACAGGGACCCCATGAGCAGTTCTTC

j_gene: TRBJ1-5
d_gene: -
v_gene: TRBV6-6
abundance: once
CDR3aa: CASSEAGTQHF
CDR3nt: TGTGCCAGCAGCGAAGCGGGGACCCAGCATTTT

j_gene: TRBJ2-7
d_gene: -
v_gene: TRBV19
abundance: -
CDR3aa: CASSTGSLYEQYF
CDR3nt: TGTGCCAGTAGTACAGGGTCTCTCTACGAGCAGTACTTC

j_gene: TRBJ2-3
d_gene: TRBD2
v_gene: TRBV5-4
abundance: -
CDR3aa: CASSLTSGWTDTQYF
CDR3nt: TGTGCCAGCAGCTTGACTAGCGGTTGGACAGATACGCAGTATTTT

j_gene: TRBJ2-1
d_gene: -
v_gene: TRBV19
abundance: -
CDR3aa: CASSRADYSYNEQFF
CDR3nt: TGTGCCAGTAGTAGGGCAGACTACTCCTACAATGAGCAGTTCTTC

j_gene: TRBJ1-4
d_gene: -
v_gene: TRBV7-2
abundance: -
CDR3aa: CASSLGGQANEKLFF
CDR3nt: TGTGCCAGCAGCTTAGGGGGGCAGGCTAATGAAAAACTGTTTTTT

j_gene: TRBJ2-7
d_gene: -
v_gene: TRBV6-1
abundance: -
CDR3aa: CASSARQVQAYEQYF
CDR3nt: TGTGCCAGCAGTGCGCGACAGGTACAAGCCTACGAGCAGTACTTC

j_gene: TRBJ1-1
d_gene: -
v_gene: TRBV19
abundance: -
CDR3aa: CASSRTGQGTEAFF
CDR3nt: TGTGCCAGCAGTAGAACGGGACAAGGCACTGAAGCTTTCTTT

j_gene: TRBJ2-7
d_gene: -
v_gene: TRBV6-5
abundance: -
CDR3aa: CASSPTTEVSYEQYF
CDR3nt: TGTGCCAGCAGTCCCACGACAGAGGTCTCCTACGAGCAGTACTTC

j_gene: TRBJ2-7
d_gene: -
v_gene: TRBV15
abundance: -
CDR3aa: CATSRDLKQGHLYEQYF
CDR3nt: TGTGCCACCAGCAGAGATTTAAAGCAGGGTCATCTCTACGAGCAGTACTTC

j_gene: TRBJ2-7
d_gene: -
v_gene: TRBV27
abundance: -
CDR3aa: CASSPYRQRAYEQYF
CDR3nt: TGTGCCAGCAGTCCCTACCGACAGCGGGCCTACGAGCAGTACTTC

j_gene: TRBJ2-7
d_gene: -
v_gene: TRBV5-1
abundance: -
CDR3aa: CASSLVRGGEQYF
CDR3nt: TGCGCCAGCAGCTTGGTCAGGGGCGGCGAGCAGTACTTC